This T cell receptor beta chain emerged from a study of cytomegalovirus exposure and HLA in healthy donors. Overall study context: It was reported in a later analysis that the 120 validation repertoires used the same platform as the 550 to 850 first-cohort repertoires.

Points from the study as a whole: More than 150 TCR beta chains were listed as cytomegalovirus-associated. A few chains linked to CMV were shown in vitro to be specific for CMV antigens.

Separate from the approximately 650-subject first cohort, the 120-subject validation cohort was the one that the donors belonged to. Points on this clone: Antigen specificity is unknown.

TCRdb keeps only in-frame clones here, not all; method: immunoSEQ multiplex PCR. The data hold roughly 230,000 clones, with 90% observed a single time. Looked up from germline, CDR1 is SGHVS and CDR2 is FNYEAQ. Losses at the gene ends were 5 bases for V and 7 bases for J; bases not matched to a gene: 14. The CDR3 covers 16 residues. The clonotype was recovered from a woman aged 30 to 39 in good health and CMV-seronegative. Sequenced material: PBMCs. The chain employs TRBV7-6 and TRBJ1-2, with 9 bases matching TRBD1. This CDR3 is CASSDTRDREAFGYTF. CDR3 nucleotide sequence: TGTGCCAGCAGCGATACCCGGGACAGGGAGGCTTTTGGCTACACCTTC.